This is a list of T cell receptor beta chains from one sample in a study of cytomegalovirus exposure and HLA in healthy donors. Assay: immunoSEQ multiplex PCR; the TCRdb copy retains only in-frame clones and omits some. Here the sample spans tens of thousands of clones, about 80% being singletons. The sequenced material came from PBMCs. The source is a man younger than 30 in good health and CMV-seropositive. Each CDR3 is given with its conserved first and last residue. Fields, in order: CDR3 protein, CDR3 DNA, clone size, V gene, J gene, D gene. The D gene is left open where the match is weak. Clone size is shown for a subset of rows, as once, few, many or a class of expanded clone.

CDR3aa: CASSYGGRESNEQFF
CDR3nt: TGTGCCAGCAGTTACGGGGGGCGGGAGAGCAATGAGCAGTTCTTC
abundance: .
v_gene: TRBV6-5
j_gene: TRBJ2-1
d_gene: .

CDR3aa: CAWSVQNVLTF
CDR3nt: TGTGCCTGGAGTGTACAGAACGTCCTGACTTTC
abundance: .
v_gene: TRBV30
j_gene: TRBJ2-6
d_gene: .

CDR3aa: CASSAGTGGTEAFF
CDR3nt: TGTGCCAGCAGTGCCGGGACAGGGGGCACTGAAGCTTTCTTT
abundance: few
v_gene: TRBV6-5
j_gene: TRBJ1-1
d_gene: TRBD1

CDR3aa: CASSGWTVAYEQYF
CDR3nt: TGTGCCAGCAGTGGTTGGACAGTAGCCTACGAGCAGTACTTC
abundance: .
v_gene: TRBV6-1
j_gene: TRBJ2-7
d_gene: .

CDR3aa: CASRVTVNTEAFF
CDR3nt: TGTGCCAGCAGGGTGACAGTGAACACTGAAGCTTTCTTT
abundance: once
v_gene: TRBV6-1
j_gene: TRBJ1-1
d_gene: .

CDR3aa: CASSSQGNTEAFF
CDR3nt: TGTGCCAGCAGCTCACAGGGAAACACTGAAGCTTTCTTT
abundance: .
v_gene: TRBV7-3
j_gene: TRBJ1-1
d_gene: .

CDR3aa: CASSSTGLGQPQHF
CDR3nt: TGTGCCAGCAGTTCCACAGGGCTGGGCCAGCCCCAGCATTTT
abundance: few
v_gene: TRBV6-6
j_gene: TRBJ1-5
d_gene: .

CDR3aa: CASSLDQGGDQPQHF
CDR3nt: TGTGCCAGCAGTTTAGATCAGGGAGGAGACCAGCCCCAGCATTTT
abundance: few
v_gene: TRBV6-5
j_gene: TRBJ1-5
d_gene: .

CDR3aa: CASRSSTAGGNDEQYF
CDR3nt: TGTGCCAGCCGCAGTAGTACGGCAGGGGGCAACGACGAGCAGTACTTC
abundance: .
v_gene: TRBV2
j_gene: TRBJ2-7
d_gene: TRBD1

CDR3aa: CASSVDAGGQGYEKLFF
CDR3nt: TGTGCCAGCAGCGTAGATGCTGGGGGACAGGGTTATGAAAAACTGTTTTTT
abundance: .
v_gene: TRBV9
j_gene: TRBJ1-4
d_gene: TRBD1